This section outlines one T cell receptor beta chain sequence together with its context. Its antigen is unidentified. This sample was included in a study of T cells in localized non-small cell lung cancer. Assay: immunoSEQ multiplex PCR; the TCRdb copy retains only in-frame clones and omits some. Counted here are under 10,000 clones, around 91% occurring once; the ten biggest clones make up 17%. Whole-study results and caveats: In uninvolved adjacent lung, T cell clonality reached its highest value, exceeding tumor.

The V end lost 7 bases, the J end lost 1 base, and 13 bases lay between the germline ends. Germline V gene lookup returns CDR1 SGHTA and CDR2 FQGNSA. This CDR3 has 14 amino acids. The TCR was taken from a male donor older than 55 with stage III squamous cell lung carcinoma. Sequenced here: peripheral blood, sampled before any cancer treatment. The chain links TRBV7-2 to TRBJ1-1, with D possibly matching TRBD1 (6 bases). Here the CDR3 reads CASIERGPNTEAFF. CDR3 sequence (DNA): TGTGCCAGCATCGAACGGGGGCCGAACACTGAAGCTTTCTTT.